This TCR beta chain comes out of a study of control samples from healthy donors and cancer patients. Generated by immunoSEQ multiplex PCR, the TCRdb table keeps only in-frame clones and is missing some. The repertoire holds roughly 20,000 clones, with approximately 80% as singletons. This CDR3 region has 14 residues. V shed 5 bases and J 6 bases; nucleotides not matched to a gene: 8. The V gene's germline CDR1 is SGHTA and CDR2 FQGNSA. The V and J genes are TRBV7-2 and TRBJ2-5, with 8 bases fitting TRBD1. Specimen: PBMCs. The origin of this receptor is a man older than 75 with head and neck cancer. DNA for the CDR3: TGTGCCAGCAGCCCGGACAGGGAAAGGAAGACCCAGTACTTC. Its protein is CASSPDRERKTQYF.